This TCR beta chain was sequenced during a study of cytomegalovirus exposure and HLA in healthy donors. Findings of the study overall: Among the CMV-associated chains, a few were confirmed in vitro as specific for CMV antigens. Analyzed later, most CMV-associated TCR beta chains appeared HLA-restricted.

A remark on this clone: Its antigen is undetermined.

The study ran its PCR with 60 Vbeta and 13 Jbeta primers. Only in-frame clones appear in the TCRdb table, and some are missing; sequencing was by immunoSEQ multiplex PCR. The sample carries just under 95,000 clones, approximately 81% recorded once. The length of the CDR3 is 11 residues. V gave up 2 bases and J gave up 10 bases, with 11 bases separating them. Germline CDR1 and CDR2: GTSNPN and SVGIG (reference sequence). Source material: PBMCs. The rearrangement uses TRBV30 and TRBJ2-5, with a tentative D call TRBD1 (5 bases). The origin of this receptor is a girl aged 2-10 years in good health and CMV-seropositive. The chain's CDR3 is CAWSQPTVQYF. In DNA form, the CDR3 reads TGTGCCTGGAGTCAACCGACAGTCCAGTACTTC. Based on the CDR3 plus reference TRBV30 and TRBJ2-5, the full variable domain is SQTIHQWPATLVQPVGSPLSLECTVEGTSNPNLYWYRQAAGRGLQLLFYSVGIGQISSEVPQNLSASRPQDRQFILSSKKLLLSDSGFYLCAWSQPTVQYFGPGTRLLVL.